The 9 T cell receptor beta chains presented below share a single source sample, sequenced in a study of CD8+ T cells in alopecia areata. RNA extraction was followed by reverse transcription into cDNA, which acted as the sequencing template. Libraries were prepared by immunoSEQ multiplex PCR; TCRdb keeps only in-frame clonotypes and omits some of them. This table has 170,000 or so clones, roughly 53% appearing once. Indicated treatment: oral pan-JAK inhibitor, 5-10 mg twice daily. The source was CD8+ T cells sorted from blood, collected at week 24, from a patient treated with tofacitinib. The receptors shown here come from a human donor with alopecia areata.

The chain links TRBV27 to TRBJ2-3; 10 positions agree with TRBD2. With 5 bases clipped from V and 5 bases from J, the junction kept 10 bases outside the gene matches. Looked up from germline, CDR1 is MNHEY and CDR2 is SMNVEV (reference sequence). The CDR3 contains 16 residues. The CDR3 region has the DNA TGTGCCAGCAGTGGGGTGCAGCGGGGGGGCCGAGATACGCAGTATTTT. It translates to CASSGVQRGGRDTQYF.

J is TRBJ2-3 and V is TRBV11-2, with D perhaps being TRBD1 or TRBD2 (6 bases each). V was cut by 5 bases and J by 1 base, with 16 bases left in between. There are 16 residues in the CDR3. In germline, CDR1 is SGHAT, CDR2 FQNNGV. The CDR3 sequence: CASSPHWGAGTDTQYF. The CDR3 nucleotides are TGTGCCAGCAGCCCTCATTGGGGGGCGGGCACAGATACGCAGTATTTT.

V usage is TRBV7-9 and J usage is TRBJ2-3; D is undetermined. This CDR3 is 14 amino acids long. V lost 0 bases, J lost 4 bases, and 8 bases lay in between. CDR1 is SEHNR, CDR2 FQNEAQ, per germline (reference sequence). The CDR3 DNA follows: TGTGCCAGCAGCTTAGCTAGGGAATCAGATACGCAGTATTTT. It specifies CASSLARESDTQYF.

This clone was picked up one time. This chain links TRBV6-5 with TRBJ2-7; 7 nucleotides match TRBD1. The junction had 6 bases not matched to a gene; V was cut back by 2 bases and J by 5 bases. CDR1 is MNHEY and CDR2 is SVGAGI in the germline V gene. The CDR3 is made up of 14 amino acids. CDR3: CASSYTGTENEQYF. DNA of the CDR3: TGTGCCAGCAGTTACACCGGGACAGAAAACGAGCAGTACTTC.

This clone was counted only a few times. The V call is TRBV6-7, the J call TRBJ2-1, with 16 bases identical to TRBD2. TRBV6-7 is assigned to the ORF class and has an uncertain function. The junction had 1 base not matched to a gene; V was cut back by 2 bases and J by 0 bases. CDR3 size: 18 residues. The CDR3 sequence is CASSYGTSGGASYNEQFF. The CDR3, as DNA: TGTGCCAGCAGTTACGGGACTAGCGGGGGGGCCTCCTACAATGAGCAGTTCTTC.

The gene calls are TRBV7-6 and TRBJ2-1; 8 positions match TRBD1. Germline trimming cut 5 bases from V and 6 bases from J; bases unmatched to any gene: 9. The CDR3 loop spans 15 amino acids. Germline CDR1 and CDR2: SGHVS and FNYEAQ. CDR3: CASSPPGQALNEQFF. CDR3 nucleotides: TGTGCCAGCAGCCCGCCGGGACAGGCTCTCAATGAGCAGTTCTTC.

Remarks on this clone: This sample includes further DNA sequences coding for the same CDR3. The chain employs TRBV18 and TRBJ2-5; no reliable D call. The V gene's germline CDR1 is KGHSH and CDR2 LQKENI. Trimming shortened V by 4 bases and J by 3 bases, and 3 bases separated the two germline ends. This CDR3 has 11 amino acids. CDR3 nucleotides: TGTGCCAGCTCACTAGAAGAGACCCAGTACTTC. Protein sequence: CASSLEETQYF.

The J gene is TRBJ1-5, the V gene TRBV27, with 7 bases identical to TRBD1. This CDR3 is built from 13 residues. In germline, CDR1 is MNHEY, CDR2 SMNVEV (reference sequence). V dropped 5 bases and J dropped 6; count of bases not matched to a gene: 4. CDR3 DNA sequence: TGTGCCAGCAGTAGACAGGGCGGTCAGCCCCAGCATTTT. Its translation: CASSRQGGQPQHF.

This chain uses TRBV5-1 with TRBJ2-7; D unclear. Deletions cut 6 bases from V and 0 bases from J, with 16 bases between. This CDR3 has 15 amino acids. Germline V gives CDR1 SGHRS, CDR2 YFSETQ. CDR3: CASTPQESSSYEQYF. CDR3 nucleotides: TGCGCCAGCACCCCGCAGGAATCCAGCTCCTACGAGCAGTACTTC.